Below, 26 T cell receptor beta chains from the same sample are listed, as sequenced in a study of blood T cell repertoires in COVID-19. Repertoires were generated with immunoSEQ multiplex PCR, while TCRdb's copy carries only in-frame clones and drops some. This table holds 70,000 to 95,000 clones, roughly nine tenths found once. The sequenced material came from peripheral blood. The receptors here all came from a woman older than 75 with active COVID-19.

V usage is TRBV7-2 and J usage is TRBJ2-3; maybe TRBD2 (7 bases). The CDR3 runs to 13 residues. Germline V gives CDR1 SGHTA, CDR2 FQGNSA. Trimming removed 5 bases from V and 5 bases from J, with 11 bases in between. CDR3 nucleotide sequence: TGTGCCAGCAGCAAGAGGGGGGGAGATACGCAGTATTTT. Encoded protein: CASSKRGGDTQYF.

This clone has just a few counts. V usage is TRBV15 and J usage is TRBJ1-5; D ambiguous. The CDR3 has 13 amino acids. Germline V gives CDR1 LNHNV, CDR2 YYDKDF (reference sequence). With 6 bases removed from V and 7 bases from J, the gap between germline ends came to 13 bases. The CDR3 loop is CATSNGLRQPQHF. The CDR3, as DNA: TGTGCCACCAGTAATGGTCTTCGGCAGCCCCAGCATTTT.

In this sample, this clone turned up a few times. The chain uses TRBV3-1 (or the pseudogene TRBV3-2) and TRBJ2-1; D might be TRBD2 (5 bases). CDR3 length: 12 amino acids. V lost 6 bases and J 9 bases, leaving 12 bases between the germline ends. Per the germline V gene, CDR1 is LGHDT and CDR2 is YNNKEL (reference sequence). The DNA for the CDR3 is TGTGCCAGCAGGAAGTTTGAGGGTGAGCAGTTCTTC. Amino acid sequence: CASRKFEGEQFF.

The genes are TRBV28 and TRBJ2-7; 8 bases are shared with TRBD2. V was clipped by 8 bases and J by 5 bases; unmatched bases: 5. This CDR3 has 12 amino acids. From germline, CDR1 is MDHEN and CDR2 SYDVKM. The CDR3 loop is CASGAGADEQYF. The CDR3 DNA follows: TGTGCCAGCGGAGCGGGAGCCGACGAGCAGTACTTC.

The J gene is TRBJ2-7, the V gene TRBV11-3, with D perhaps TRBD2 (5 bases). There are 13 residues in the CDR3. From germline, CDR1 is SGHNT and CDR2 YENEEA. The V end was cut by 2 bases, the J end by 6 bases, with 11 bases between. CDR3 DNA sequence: TGTGCCAGCAGCTTAACGGGTCGGGGCGAGCAGTACTTC. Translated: CASSLTGRGEQYF.

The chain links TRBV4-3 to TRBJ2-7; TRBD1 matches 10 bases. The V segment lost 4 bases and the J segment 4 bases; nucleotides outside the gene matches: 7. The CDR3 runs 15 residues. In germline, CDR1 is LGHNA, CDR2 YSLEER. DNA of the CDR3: TGCGCCAGCAGCCGGACCGGGACAGGGGAATACGAGCAGTACTTC. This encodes CASSRTGTGEYEQYF.

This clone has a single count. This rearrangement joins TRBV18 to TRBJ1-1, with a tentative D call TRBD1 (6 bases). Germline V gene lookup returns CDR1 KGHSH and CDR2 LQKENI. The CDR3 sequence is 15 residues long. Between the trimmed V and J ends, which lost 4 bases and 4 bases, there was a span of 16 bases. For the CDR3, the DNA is TGTGCCAGCTCACGCTCAGGGGAGGGTGGCACTGAAGCTTTCTTT. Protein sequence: CASSRSGEGGTEAFF.

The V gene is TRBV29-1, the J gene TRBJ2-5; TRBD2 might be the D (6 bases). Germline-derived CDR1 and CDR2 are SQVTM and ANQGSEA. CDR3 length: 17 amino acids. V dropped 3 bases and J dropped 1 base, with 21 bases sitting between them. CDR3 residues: CSVDGTGMGGVQETQYF. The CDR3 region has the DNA TGCAGCGTTGATGGGACTGGGATGGGGGGAGTCCAAGAGACCCAGTACTTC.

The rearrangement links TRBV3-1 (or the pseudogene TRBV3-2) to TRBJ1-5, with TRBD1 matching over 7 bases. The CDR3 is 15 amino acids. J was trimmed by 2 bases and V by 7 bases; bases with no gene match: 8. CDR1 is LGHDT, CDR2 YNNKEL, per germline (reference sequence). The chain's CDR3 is CASTATGCGNQPQHF. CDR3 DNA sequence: TGTGCCAGCACCGCGACAGGGTGCGGCAATCAGCCCCAGCATTTT.

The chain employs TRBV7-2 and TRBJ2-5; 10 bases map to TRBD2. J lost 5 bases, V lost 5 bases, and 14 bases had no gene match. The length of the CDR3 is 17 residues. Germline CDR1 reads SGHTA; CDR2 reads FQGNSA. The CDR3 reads CASSARVASGRKETQYF. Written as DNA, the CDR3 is TGTGCCAGCAGCGCGAGGGTCGCTAGCGGGAGAAAGGAGACCCAGTACTTC.

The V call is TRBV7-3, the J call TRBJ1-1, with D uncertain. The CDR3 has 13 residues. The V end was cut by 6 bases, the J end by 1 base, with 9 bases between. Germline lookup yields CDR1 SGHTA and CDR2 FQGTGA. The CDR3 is CASRVTPNTEAFF. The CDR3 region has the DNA TGTGCCAGCAGGGTGACACCGAACACTGAAGCTTTCTTT.

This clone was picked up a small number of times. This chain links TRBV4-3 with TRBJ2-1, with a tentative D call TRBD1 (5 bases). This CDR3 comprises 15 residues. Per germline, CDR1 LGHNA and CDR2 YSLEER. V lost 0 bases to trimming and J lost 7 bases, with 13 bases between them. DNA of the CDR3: TGCGCCAGCAGCCAAGATTGGGGCCATAGGAATGAGCAGTTCTTC. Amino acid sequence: CASSQDWGHRNEQFF.

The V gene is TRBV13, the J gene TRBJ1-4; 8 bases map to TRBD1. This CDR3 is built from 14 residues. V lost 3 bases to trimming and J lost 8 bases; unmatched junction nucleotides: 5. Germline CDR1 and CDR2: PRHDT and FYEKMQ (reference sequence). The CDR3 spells CASSFKDRDEKLFF. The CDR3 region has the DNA TGTGCCAGCAGCTTCAAGGACAGGGACGAAAAACTGTTTTTT. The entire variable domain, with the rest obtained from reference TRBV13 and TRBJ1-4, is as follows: AAGVIQSPRHLIKEKRETATLKCYPIPRHDTVYWYQQGPGQDPQFLISFYEKMQSDKGSIPDRFSAQQFSDYHSELNMSSLELGDSALYFCASSFKDRDEKLFFGSGTQLSVL.

Here the CDR3 reads CASSFLQGNEKLFF. The CDR3 DNA sequence: TGTGCCAGCAGCTTCTTACAGGGGAATGAAAAACTGTTTTTT. The chain couples TRBV5-5 to TRBJ1-4; 7 positions match TRBD1. This CDR3 spans 14 amino acids. With V trimmed by 2 bases and J by 5 bases, 3 bases remained unmatched. Per the germline V gene, CDR1 is SGHKS and CDR2 is YYEKEE (reference sequence).

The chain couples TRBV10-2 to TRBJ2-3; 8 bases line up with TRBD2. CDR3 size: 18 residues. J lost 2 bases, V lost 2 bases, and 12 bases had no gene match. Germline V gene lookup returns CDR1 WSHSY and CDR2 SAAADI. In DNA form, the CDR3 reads TGCGCCAGCAGTGAGCCGAGCGCACTAGCGGACGACACAGATACGCAGTATTTT. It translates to CASSEPSALADDTDTQYF.

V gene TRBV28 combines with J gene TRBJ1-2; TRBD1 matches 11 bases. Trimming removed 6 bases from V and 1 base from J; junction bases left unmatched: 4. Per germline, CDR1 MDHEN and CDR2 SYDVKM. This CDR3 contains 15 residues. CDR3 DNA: TGTGCCAGCAGGGGGACAGGGGGAAATAACTATGGCTACACCTTC. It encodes CASRGTGGNNYGYTF.

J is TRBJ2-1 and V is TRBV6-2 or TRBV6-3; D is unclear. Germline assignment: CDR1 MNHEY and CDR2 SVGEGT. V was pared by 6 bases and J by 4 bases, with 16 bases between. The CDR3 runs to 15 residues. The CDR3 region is CASSRVAVAYNEQFF. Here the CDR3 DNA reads TGTGCCAGCAGCCGCGTGGCGGTGGCTTACAATGAGCAGTTCTTC.

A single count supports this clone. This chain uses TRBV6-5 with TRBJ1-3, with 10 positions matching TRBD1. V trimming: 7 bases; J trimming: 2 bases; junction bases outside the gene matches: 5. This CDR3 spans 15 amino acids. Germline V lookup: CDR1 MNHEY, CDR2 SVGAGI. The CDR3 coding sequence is TGTGCCAGCAACCGACAGGGGGCGGCTGGAAACACCATATATTTT. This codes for CASNRQGAAGNTIYF.

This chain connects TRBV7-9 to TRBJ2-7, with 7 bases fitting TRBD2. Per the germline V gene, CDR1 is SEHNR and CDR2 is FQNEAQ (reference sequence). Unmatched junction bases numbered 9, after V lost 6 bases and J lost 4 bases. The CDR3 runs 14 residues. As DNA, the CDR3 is TGTGCCAGCAGTCCCGGGGGGACGGGTTACGAGCAGTACTTC. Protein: CASSPGGTGYEQYF.

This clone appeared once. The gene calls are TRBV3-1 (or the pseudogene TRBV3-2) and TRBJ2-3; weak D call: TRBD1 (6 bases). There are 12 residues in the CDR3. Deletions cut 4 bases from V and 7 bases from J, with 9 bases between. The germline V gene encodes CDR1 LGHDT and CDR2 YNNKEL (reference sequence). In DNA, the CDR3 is TGTGCCAGCAGCCCAGGGGTGAATACGCAGTATTTT. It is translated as CASSPGVNTQYF.

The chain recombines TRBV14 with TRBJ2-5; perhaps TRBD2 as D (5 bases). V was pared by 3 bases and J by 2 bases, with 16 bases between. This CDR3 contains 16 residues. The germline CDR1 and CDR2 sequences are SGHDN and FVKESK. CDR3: CASSQFRGYSQETQYF. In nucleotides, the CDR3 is TGTGCCAGCAGCCAGTTTCGGGGATATTCACAAGAGACCCAGTACTTC.

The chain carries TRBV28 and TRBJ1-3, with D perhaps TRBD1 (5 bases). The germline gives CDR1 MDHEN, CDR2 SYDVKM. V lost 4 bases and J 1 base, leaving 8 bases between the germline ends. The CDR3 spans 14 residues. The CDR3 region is CASSSPGSGNTIYF. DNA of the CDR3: TGTGCCAGCAGTTCTCCAGGGTCTGGAAACACCATATATTTT. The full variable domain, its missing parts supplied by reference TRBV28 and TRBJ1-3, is DVKVTQSSRYLVKRTGEKVFLECVQDMDHENMFWYRQDPGLGLRLIYFSYDVKMKEKGDIPEGYSVSREKKERFSLILESASTNQTSMYLCASSSPGSGNTIYFGEGSWLTVV.

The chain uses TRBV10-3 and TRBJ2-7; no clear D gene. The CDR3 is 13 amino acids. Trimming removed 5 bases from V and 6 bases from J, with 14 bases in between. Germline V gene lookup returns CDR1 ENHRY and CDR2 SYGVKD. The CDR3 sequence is CAISSASFSEQYF. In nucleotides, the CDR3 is TGTGCCATCAGTTCCGCTAGTTTCAGCGAGCAGTACTTC.

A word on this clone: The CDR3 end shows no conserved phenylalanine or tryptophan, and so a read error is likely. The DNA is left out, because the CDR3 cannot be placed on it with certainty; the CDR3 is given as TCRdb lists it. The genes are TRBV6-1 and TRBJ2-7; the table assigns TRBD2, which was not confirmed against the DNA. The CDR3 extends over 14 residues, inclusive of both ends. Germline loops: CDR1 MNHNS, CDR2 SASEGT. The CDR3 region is CASSERRLAVQSSL.

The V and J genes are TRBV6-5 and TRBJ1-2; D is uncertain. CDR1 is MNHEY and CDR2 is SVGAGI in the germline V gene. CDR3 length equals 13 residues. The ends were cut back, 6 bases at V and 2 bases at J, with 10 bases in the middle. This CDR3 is CASRDYTNYGYTF. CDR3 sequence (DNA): TGTGCCAGCAGGGACTACACCAACTATGGCTACACCTTC.

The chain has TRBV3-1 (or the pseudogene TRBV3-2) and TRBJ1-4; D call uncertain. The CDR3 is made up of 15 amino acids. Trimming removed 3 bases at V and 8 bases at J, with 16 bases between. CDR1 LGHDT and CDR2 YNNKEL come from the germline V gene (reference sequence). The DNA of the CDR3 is TGTGCCAGCAGCCAGGGCACAGCAAGAGGGGAAAAACTGTTTTTT. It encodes CASSQGTARGEKLFF.